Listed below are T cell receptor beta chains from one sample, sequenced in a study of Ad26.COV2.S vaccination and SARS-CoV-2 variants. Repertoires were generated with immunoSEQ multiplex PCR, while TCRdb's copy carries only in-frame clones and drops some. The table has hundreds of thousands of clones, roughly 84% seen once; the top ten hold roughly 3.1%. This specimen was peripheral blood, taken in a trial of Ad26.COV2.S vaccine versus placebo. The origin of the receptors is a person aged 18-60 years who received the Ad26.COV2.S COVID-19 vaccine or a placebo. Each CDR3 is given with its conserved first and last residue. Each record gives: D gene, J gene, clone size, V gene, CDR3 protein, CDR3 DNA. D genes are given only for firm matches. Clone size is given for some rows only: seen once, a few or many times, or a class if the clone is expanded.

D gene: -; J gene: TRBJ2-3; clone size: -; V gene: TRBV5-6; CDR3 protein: CASSLVRGGTDTQYF; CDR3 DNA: TGTGCCAGCAGCTTGGTTAGGGGGGGCACAGATACGCAGTATTTT
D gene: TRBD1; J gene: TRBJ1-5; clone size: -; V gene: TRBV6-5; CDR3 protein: CASSKTGVGQPQHF; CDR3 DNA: TGTGCCAGCAGTAAGACAGGGGTAGGACAGCCCCAGCATTTT
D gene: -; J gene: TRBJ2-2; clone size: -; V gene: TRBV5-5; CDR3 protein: CASSPNFGASGELFF; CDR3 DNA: TGTGCCAGCAGCCCTAATTTTGGGGCTTCCGGGGAGCTGTTTTTT
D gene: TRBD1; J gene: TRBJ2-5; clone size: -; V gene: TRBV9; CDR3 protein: CASSVRTGETQYF; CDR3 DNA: TGTGCCAGCAGCGTAAGGACAGGGGAGACCCAGTACTTC
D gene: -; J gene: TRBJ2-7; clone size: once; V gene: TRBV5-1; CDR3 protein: CASSLVDMTYEQYF; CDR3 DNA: TGCGCCAGCAGCTTGGTTGACATGACCTACGAGCAGTACTTC
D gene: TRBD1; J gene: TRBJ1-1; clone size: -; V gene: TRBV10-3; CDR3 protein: CAISGDREGTEAFF; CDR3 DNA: TGTGCCATCAGTGGGGACAGGGAGGGCACTGAAGCTTTCTTT
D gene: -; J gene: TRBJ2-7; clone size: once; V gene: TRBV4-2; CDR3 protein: CASSQVLGSFDYEQYF; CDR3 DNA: TGTGCCAGCAGCCAAGTCCTAGGCTCCTTTGATTACGAGCAGTACTTC
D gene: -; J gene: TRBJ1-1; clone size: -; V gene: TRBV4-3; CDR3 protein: CASSQDKGAPAAFF; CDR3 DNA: TGCGCCAGCAGCCAAGACAAGGGAGCCCCGGCGGCTTTCTTT
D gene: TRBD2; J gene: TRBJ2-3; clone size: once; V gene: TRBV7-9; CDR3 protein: CASSLVFKSGGRDTQYF; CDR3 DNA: TGTGCCAGCAGCCTCGTCTTTAAAAGCGGGGGGCGAGATACGCAGTATTTT
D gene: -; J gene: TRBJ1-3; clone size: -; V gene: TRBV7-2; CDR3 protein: CASSLEGNTIYF; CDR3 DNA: TGTGCCAGCAGCTTGGAGGGAAACACCATATATTTT
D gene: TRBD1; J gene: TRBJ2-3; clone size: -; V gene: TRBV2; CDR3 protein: CASTLYRTGATDTQYF; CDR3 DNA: TGTGCCAGCACTCTGTATAGGACAGGGGCGACAGATACGCAGTATTTT
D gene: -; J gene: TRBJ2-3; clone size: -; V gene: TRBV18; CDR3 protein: CASSRTGQNTDTQYF; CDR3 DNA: TGTGCCAGCTCACGAACAGGACAGAACACAGATACGCAGTATTTT
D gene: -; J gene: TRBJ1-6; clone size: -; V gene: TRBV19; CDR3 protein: CASSITGGGRKRYNSPLHF; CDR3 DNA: TGTGCCAGTAGTATCACCGGGGGGGGCAGAAAAAGGTATAATTCACCCCTCCACTTT
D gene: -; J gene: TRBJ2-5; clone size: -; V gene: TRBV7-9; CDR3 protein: CASSFVNLEQYF; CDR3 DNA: TGTGCCAGCAGCTTCGTTAATCTAGAACAGTACTTC
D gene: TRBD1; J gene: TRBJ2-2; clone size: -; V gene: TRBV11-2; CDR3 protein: CASSILQGVRELFF; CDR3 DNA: TGTGCCAGCAGCATCCTGCAGGGGGTCAGGGAGCTGTTTTTT
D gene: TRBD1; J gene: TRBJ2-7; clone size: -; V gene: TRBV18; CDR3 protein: CASSPVLPGQGGEQYF; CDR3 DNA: TGTGCCAGCTCACCCGTTCTACCGGGACAGGGGGGCGAGCAGTACTTC
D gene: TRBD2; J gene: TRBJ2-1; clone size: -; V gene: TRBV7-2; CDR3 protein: CASSRAGDSYNEQFF; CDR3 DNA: TGTGCCAGCAGCAGAGCGGGGGACTCCTACAATGAGCAGTTCTTC